Below are 8 T cell receptor beta chains sequenced from a single sample in a study of blood T cell repertoires in COVID-19. Generated by immunoSEQ multiplex PCR, the TCRdb table keeps only in-frame clones and is missing some. Seen here are around 88,000 clones, approximately 91% observed once, and the top ten hold 1.7%. The sequenced sample was peripheral blood. These receptors came from a man between 60 and 75 years old with acute or convalescent COVID-19.

The rearrangement joins TRBV11-2 to TRBJ1-2, with TRBD1 as a possible D gene (5 bases). The V end was cut by 5 bases, the J end by 5 bases, with 21 bases between. This CDR3 spans 16 amino acids. In germline, CDR1 is SGHAT, CDR2 FQNNGV. The CDR3 is CASSPNRVQGGYGYTF. The CDR3 DNA sequence: TGTGCCAGCAGCCCGAACCGGGTGCAGGGAGGATATGGCTACACCTTC. The complete variable domain, with remaining parts taken from reference TRBV11-2 and TRBJ1-2, reads EAGVAQSPRYKIIEKRQSVAFWCNPISGHATLYWYQQILGQGPKLLIQFQNNGVVDDSQLPKDRFSAERLKGVDSTLKIQPAKLEDSAVYLCASSPNRVQGGYGYTFGSGTRLTVV.

This sequence joins TRBV6-5 and TRBJ2-3; TRBD1 agrees at 9 bases. The germline V gene has CDR1 MNHEY and CDR2 SVGAGI. The trim removed 5 bases at V and 5 bases at J, leaving 5 bases unmatched. The CDR3 has 14 amino acids. DNA of the CDR3: TGTGCCAGCAGTAGGACAGGGGCGGTAGATACGCAGTATTTT. It yields the protein CASSRTGAVDTQYF.

The J gene is TRBJ2-5, the V gene TRBV19; maybe TRBD2 (6 bases). The CDR3 length is 15 residues. Per the germline V gene, CDR1 is LNHDA and CDR2 is SQIVND (reference sequence). The V and J ends lost 6 bases and 1 base respectively, with 15 bases between them. The CDR3 is CASRWRVAAQETQYF. The CDR3 region has the DNA TGTGCCAGTAGATGGAGAGTAGCGGCCCAAGAGACCCAGTACTTC.

The rearrangement uses TRBV7-3 and TRBJ1-1; D gene uncertain. In germline, CDR1 is SGHTA, CDR2 FQGTGA. V was clipped by 1 base and J by 5 bases, with 8 bases between them. CDR3 size: 13 residues. The CDR3 DNA is TGTGCCAGCAGCTTAAGTTATCGTACTGAAGCTTTCTTT. This translates into CASSLSYRTEAFF.

The chain employs TRBV19 and TRBJ2-5, with a weak D call TRBD2 (6 bases). CDR3 length: 13 residues. Trimming stripped 3 bases from V and 5 bases from J, with 10 bases between. Germline loops: CDR1 LNHDA, CDR2 SQIVND (reference sequence). CDR3 nucleotide sequence: TGTGCCAGTAGTATCGGGGGAGTTGAGACCCAGTACTTC. It encodes CASSIGGVETQYF.

This clone occurred once. The gene calls are TRBV15 and TRBJ2-3; 8 bases are a match to TRBD2. Germline V gene data show CDR1 as LNHNV and CDR2 as YYDKDF (reference sequence). There are 16 residues in the CDR3. V lost 5 bases, J lost 1 base, and 8 bases stayed unmatched. This CDR3 is CATSGVSGSGTDTQYF. The CDR3 DNA sequence: TGTGCCACCAGCGGGGTAAGCGGGAGCGGCACAGATACGCAGTATTTT.

The chain combines TRBV2 with TRBJ2-3; 8 nucleotides line up with TRBD2. The CDR3 has 15 amino acids. CDR1 and CDR2 (germline): SNHLY, FYNNEI. The J segment lost 8 bases and the V segment lost 3 bases, leaving 10 bases of the junction unmatched. The CDR3 protein is CASSEGSGRGGTQYF. The CDR3 DNA reads as TGTGCCAGCAGTGAGGGTAGCGGACGGGGGGGTACGCAGTATTTT.

The V and J genes are TRBV6-1 and TRBJ2-2; D possibly corresponds to TRBD2 (5 bases). The CDR3 has 14 residues. The V gene lost 3 bases and the J gene lost 4 bases, with 9 bases spanning the gap. Germline V gene sequence: CDR1 MNHNS, CDR2 SASEGT. The CDR3 DNA follows: TGTGCCAGCAGTGACCAAGCGGCCACCGGGGAGCTGTTTTTT. Amino acids: CASSDQAATGELFF.